Listed below are T cell receptor beta chains from one sample, sequenced in a study of CD8 T cells in Susac syndrome. Using its own MiXCR run on the immunoSEQ multiplex PCR reads, TCRdb lists one record per CDR3 protein. The sample contains 300,000 or so distinct CDR3 sequences, just over 90% of which appear only once. The sequencing input was CD4+ T cells from PBMCs. These receptors originate from a human donor with multiple sclerosis. CDR3s include the opening cysteine and the closing phenylalanine or tryptophan. The order of the fields is V gene, J gene, clone size, CDR3 protein. Some rows mark clone size as missing; the rest say once, few, many or name a class of expanded clone.

v_gene: TRBV9
j_gene: TRBJ2-5
abundance: once
CDR3aa: CASSVATGGGGETQYF

v_gene: TRBV19
j_gene: TRBJ2-5
abundance: few
CDR3aa: CASSSTGTSTETQYF

v_gene: TRBV24-1
j_gene: TRBJ2-3
abundance: .
CDR3aa: CATGDGGTRTDTQYF

v_gene: TRBV20-1
j_gene: TRBJ2-2
abundance: .
CDR3aa: CSAIRDRGSGELFF

v_gene: TRBV7-9
j_gene: TRBJ2-2
abundance: .
CDR3aa: CASSLVETGELFF

v_gene: TRBV30
j_gene: TRBJ2-2
abundance: .
CDR3aa: CAWKGDTGELFF

v_gene: TRBV30
j_gene: TRBJ1-5
abundance: .
CDR3aa: CAWGADYNQPQHF

v_gene: TRBV19
j_gene: TRBJ2-4
abundance: .
CDR3aa: CASSTREAIQYF

v_gene: TRBV7-3
j_gene: TRBJ1-2
abundance: .
CDR3aa: CASSYQGNYGYTF

v_gene: TRBV24-1
j_gene: TRBJ2-3
abundance: .
CDR3aa: CATEGGPADTQYF

v_gene: TRBV6-6
j_gene: TRBJ2-1
abundance: .
CDR3aa: CASSRLAGGSEFF